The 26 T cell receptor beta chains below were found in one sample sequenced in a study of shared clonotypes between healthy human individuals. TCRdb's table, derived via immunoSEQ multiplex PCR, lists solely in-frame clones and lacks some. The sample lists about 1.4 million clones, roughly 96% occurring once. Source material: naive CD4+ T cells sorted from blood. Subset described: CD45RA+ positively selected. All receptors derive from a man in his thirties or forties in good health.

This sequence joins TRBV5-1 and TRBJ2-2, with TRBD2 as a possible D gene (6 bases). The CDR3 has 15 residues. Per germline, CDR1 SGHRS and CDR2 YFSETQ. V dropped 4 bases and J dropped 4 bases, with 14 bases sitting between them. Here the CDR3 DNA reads TGCGCCAGCAGCAGCGGGCTAGTCTTCACCGGGGAGCTGTTTTTT. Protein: CASSSGLVFTGELFF.

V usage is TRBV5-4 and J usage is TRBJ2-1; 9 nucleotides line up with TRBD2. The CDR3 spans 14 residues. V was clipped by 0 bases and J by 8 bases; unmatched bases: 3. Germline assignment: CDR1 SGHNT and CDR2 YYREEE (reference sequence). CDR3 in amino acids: CASSLGGRVDEQFF. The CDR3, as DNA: TGTGCCAGCAGCTTGGGCGGGAGGGTAGATGAGCAGTTCTTC.

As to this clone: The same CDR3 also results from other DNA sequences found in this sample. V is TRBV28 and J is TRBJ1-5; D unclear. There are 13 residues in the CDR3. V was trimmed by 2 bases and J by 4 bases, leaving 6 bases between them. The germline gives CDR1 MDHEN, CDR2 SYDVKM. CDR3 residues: CASSLGPNQPQHF. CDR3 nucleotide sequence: TGTGCCAGCAGTTTAGGACCAAATCAGCCCCAGCATTTT.

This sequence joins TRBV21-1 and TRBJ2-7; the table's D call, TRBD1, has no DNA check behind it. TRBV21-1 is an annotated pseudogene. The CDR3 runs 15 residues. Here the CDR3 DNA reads TGTACGGAGGGTGGAGGGACAGGGGGTTTTGGCGAGCAGTACTTC. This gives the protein CTEGGGTGGFGEQYF.

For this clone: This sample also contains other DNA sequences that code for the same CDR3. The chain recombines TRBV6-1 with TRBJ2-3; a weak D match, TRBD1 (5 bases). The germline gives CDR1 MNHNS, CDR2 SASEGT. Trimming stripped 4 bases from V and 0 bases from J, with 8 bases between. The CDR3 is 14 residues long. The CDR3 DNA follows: TGTGCCAGCAGTGGACAGCTTAGCACAGATACGCAGTATTTT. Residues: CASSGQLSTDTQYF.

The CDR3 region has the DNA TGTGCCAGCAGCCCCCTCCGGGAGGAGGACACAGATACGCAGTATTTT. Translating it yields CASSPLREEDTDTQYF. The genes are TRBV11-2 and TRBJ2-3, with 7 bases matching TRBD2. Germline CDR1 reads SGHAT; CDR2 reads FQNNGV. The CDR3 has 16 amino acids. The trim removed 5 bases at V and 2 bases at J, leaving 10 bases unmatched. Looking up the rest from reference TRBV11-2 and TRBJ2-3 gives the full variable domain: EAGVAQSPRYKIIEKRQSVAFWCNPISGHATLYWYQQILGQGPKLLIQFQNNGVVDDSQLPKDRFSAERLKGVDSTLKIQPAKLEDSAVYLCASSPLREEDTDTQYFGPGTRLTVL.

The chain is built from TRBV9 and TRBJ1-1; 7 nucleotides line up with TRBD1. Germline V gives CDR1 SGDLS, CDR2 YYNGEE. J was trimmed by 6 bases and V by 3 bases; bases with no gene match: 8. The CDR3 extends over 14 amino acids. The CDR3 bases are TGTGCCAGCAGCGCCCGACAGGGAGACTCTGAAGCTTTCTTT. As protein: CASSARQGDSEAFF.

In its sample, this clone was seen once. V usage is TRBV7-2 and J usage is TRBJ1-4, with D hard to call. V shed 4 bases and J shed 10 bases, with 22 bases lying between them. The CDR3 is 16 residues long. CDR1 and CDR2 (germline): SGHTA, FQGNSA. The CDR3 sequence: CASSWTPSGDSGKLFF. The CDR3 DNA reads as TGTGCCAGCAGCTGGACCCCGTCCGGGGATAGTGGAAAACTGTTTTTT.

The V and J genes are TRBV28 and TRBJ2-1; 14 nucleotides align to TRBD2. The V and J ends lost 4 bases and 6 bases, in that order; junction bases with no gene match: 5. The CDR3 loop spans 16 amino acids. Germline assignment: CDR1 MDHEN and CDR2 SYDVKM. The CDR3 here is CASSSTGTSGSNEQFF. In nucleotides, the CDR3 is TGTGCCAGCAGTTCTACCGGGACTAGCGGGAGCAATGAGCAGTTCTTC. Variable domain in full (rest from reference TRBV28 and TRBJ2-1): DVKVTQSSRYLVKRTGEKVFLECVQDMDHENMFWYRQDPGLGLRLIYFSYDVKMKEKGDIPEGYSVSREKKERFSLILESASTNQTSMYLCASSSTGTSGSNEQFFGPGTRLTVL.

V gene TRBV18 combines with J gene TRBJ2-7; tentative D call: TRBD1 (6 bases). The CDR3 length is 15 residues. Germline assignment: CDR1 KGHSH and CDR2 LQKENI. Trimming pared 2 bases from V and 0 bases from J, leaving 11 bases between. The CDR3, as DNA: TGTGCCAGCTCACCAGAAGGGGGTAGCTCCTACGAGCAGTACTTC. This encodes CASSPEGGSSYEQYF.

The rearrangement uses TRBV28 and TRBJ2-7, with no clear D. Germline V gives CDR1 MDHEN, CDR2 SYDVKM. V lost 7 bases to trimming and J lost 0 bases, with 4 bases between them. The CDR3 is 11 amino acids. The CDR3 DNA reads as TGTGCCAGCAAGAGCTCCTACGAGCAGTACTTC. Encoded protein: CASKSSYEQYF.

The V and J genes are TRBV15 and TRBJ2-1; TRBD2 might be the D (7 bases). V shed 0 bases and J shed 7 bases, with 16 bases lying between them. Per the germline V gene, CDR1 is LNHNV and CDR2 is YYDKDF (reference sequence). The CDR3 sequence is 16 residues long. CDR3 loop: CATSRDFGGRGNEQFF. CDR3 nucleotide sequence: TGTGCCACCAGCAGAGATTTCGGGGGGCGCGGGAATGAGCAGTTCTTC.

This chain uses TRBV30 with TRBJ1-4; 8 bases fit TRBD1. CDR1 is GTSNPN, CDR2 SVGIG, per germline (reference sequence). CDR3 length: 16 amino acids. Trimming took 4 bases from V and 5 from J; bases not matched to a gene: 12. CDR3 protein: CAWNTPDRVRNEKLFF. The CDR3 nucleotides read TGTGCCTGGAACACCCCGGACAGGGTTCGGAATGAAAAACTGTTTTTT. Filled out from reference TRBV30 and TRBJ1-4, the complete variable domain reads SQTIHQWPATLVQPVGSPLSLECTVEGTSNPNLYWYRQAAGRGLQLLFYSVGIGQISSEVPQNLSASRPQDRQFILSSKKLLLSDSGFYLCAWNTPDRVRNEKLFFGSGTQLSVL.

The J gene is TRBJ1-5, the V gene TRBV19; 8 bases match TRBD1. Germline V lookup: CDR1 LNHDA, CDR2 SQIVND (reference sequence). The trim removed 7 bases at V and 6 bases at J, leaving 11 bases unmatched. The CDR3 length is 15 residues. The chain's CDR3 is CASNFGTGGSQPQHF. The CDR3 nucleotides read TGTGCCAGTAACTTCGGAACAGGGGGTAGTCAGCCCCAGCATTTT.

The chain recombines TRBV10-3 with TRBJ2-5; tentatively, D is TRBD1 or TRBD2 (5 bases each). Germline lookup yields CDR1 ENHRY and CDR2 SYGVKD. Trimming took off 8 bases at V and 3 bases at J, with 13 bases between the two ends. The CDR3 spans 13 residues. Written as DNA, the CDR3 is TGTGCCATCGGGGGACGAACCGAAGAGACCCAGTACTTC. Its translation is CAIGGRTEETQYF.

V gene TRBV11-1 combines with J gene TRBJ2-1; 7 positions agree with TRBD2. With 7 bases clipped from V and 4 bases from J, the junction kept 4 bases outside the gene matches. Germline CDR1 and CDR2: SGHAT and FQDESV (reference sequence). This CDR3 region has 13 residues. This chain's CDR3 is CASNLADYNEQFF. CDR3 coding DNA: TGTGCCAGCAACCTAGCGGATTACAATGAGCAGTTCTTC.

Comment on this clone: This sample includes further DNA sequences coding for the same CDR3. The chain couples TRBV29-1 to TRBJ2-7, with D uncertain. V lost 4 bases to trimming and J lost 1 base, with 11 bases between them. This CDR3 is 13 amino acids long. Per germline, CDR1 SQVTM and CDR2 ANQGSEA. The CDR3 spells CSVGTANSYEQYF. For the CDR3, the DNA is TGCAGCGTTGGAACAGCCAATTCCTACGAGCAGTACTTC.

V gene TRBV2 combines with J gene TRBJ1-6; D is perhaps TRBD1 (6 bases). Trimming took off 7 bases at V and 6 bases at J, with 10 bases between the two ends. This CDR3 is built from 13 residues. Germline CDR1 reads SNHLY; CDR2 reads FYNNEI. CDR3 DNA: TGTGCCAGCAAGGACAGTGGTAATTCACCCCTCCACTTT. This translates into CASKDSGNSPLHF.

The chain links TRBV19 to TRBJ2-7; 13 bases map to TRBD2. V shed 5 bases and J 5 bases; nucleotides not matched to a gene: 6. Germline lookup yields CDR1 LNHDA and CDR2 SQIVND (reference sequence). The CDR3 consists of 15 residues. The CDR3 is CASSRTSGSVNEQYF. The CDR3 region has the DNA TGTGCCAGTAGTCGGACTAGCGGGAGCGTAAACGAGCAGTACTTC.

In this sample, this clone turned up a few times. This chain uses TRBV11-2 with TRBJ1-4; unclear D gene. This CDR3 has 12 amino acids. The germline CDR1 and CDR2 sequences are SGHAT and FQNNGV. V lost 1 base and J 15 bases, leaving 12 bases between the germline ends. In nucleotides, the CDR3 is TGTGCCAGCAGCTTAGTCGGACGGGAGGTGTTTTTT. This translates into CASSLVGREVFF.

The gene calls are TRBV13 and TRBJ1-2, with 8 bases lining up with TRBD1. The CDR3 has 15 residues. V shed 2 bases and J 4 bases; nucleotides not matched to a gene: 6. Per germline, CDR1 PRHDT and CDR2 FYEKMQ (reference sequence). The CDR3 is CASSLTGGPGYGYTF. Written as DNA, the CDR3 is TGTGCCAGCAGCTTAACAGGGGGACCTGGCTATGGCTACACCTTC.

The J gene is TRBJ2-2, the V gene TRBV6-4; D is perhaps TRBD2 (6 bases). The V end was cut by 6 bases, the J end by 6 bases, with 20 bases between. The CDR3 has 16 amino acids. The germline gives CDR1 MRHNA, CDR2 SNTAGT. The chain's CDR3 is CASSPSGGLKPGELFF. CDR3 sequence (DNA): TGTGCCAGCAGCCCCAGTGGGGGGTTGAAACCCGGGGAGCTGTTTTTT.

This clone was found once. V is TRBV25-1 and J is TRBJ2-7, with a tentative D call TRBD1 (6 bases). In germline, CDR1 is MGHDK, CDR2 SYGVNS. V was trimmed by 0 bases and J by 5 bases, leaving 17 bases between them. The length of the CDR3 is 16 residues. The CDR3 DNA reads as TGTGCCAGCAGTGAATATCGGCAAGCACAGGGAGACGAGCAGTACTTC. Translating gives CASSEYRQAQGDEQYF.

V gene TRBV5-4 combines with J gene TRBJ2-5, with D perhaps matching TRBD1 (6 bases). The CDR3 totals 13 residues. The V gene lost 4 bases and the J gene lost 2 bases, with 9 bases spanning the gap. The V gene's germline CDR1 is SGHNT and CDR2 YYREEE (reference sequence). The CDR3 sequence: CASSKGVQETQYF. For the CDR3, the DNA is TGTGCCAGCAGCAAGGGGGTTCAAGAGACCCAGTACTTC.

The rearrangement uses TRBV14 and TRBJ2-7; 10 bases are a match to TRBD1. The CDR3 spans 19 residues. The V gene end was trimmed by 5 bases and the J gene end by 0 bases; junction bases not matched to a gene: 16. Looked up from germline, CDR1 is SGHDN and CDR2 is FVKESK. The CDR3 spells CASSVLPGQGRRGSYEQYF. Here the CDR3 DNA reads TGTGCCAGCAGCGTATTACCGGGACAGGGGCGACGGGGCTCCTACGAGCAGTACTTC.

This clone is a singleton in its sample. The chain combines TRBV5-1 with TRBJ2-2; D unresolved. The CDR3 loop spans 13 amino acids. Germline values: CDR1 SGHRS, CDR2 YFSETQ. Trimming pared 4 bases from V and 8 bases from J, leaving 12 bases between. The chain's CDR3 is CASSIGKSGELFF. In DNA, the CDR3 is TGCGCCAGCAGCATCGGTAAATCTGGGGAGCTGTTTTTT.